This T cell receptor (beta chain) was identified in a study of cytomegalovirus exposure and HLA in healthy donors. Data came from immunoSEQ multiplex PCR; TCRdb stores just in-frame clones and leaves some out. The sample includes approximately 88,000 clones, approximately 96% of them seen just once. Germline V gene data show CDR1 as MDHEN and CDR2 as SYDVKM. The CDR3 runs to 16 residues. The J segment lost 4 bases and the V segment lost 6 bases, leaving 7 bases of the junction unmatched. The sequenced material came from PBMCs. This receptor was identified in a woman younger than 30 in good health and CMV-seronegative. The V gene is TRBV28, the J gene TRBJ2-1; 12 nucleotides agree with TRBD2. The CDR3 here is CASSLTGLAGYNEQFF. The CDR3 DNA sequence: TGTGCCAGCAGCCTCACCGGACTAGCGGGGTACAATGAGCAGTTCTTC.